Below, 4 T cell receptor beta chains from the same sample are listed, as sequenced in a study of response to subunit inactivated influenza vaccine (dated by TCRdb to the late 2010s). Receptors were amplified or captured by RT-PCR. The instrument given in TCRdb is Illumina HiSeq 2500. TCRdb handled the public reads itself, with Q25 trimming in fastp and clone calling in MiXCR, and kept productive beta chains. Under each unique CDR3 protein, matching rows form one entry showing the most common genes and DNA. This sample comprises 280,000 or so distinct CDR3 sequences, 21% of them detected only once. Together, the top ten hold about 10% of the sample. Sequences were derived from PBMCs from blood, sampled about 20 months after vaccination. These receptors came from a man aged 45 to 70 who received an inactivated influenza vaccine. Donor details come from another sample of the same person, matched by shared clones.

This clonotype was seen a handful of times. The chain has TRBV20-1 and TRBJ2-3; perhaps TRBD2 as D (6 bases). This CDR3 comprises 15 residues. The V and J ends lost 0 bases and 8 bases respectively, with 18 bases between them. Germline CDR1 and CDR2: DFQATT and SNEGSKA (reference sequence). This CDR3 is CSARDPSAVEGTQYF. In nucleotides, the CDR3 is TGCAGTGCTAGAGATCCTAGCGCGGTAGAGGGTACGCAGTATTTT.

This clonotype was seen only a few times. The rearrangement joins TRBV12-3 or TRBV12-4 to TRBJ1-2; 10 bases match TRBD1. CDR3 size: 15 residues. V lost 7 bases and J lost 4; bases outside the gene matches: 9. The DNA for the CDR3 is TGTGCCAGCACGACAAGTGGGACAGGGGTCTATGGCTACACCTTC. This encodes CASTTSGTGVYGYTF.

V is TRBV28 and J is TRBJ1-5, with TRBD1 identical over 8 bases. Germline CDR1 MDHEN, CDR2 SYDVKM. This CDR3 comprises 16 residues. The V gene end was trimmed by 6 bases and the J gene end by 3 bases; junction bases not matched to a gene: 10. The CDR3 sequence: CASRPLGQVLNQPQHF. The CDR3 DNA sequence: TGTGCCAGCAGACCCCTGGGACAGGTTCTCAATCAGCCCCAGCATTTT.

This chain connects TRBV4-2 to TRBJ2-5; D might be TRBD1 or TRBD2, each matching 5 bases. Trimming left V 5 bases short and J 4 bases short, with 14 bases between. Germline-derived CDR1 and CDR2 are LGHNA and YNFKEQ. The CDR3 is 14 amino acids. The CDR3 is CASSDTGTVETQYF. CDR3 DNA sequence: TGTGCCAGCAGCGATACCGGGACGGTAGAGACCCAGTACTTC.